The 27 T cell receptor beta chains below come from one sample, sequenced in a study of cytomegalovirus exposure and HLA in healthy donors (dated by TCRdb to the late 2010s). Library construction relied on the immunoSEQ multiplex PCR assay. For the multiplex PCR, a mixture combining 60 forward primers for TCR Vbeta segments and 13 reverse primers for TCR Jbeta segments was used. TCRdb's version of the immuneACCESS table is confined to in-frame rearrangements and falls short of the full clone set. An unresolved V gene accounts for under half of the shortfall where checked; the remainder is of unknown origin. The table for this sample lists approximately 130,000 clones; roughly 80% of them were counted only once. Of the sample, approximately 3.6% falls within the top ten clones. Sequencing was carried out using PBMCs. These receptors were taken from a man aged 25 to 40 in good health and CMV-seronegative.

This chain links TRBV19 with TRBJ1-4; TRBD1 is a possible D gene (6 bases). Germline assignment: CDR1 LNHDA and CDR2 SQIVND (reference sequence). V was shortened by 5 bases and J by 3 bases, with 10 bases between the two germline ends. CDR3 length: 14 residues. The CDR3 DNA reads TGTGCCAGTAGTTTGACAGGCGCTAATGAAAAACTGTTTTTT. Encoded protein: CASSLTGANEKLFF.

The rearrangement links TRBV2 to TRBJ2-5, with D possibly being TRBD1 (7 bases). CDR3 size: 17 residues. V was pared by 8 bases and J by 7 bases, with 29 bases between. Germline values: CDR1 SNHLY, CDR2 FYNNEI. The CDR3: CASVRTRTGGSTGTQYF. DNA for the CDR3: TGTGCCAGCGTGAGAACCCGGACAGGAGGGTCGACCGGGACCCAGTACTTC.

The V gene is TRBV7-6, the J gene TRBJ1-1; D might be TRBD1 (5 bases). Looked up from germline, CDR1 is SGHVS and CDR2 is FNYEAQ. The CDR3 spans 16 residues. Trimming left V 0 bases short and J 2 bases short, with 13 bases between. CDR3 nucleotide sequence: TGTGCCAGCAGCTTAGCCCCCGCAGGGATTAACACTGAAGCTTTCTTT. Its translation is CASSLAPAGINTEAFF.

V usage is TRBV5-1 and J usage is TRBJ2-6; TRBD1 matches 9 bases. The V segment lost 1 base and the J segment 3 bases; nucleotides outside the gene matches: 14. Germline lookup yields CDR1 SGHRS and CDR2 YFSETQ. The CDR3 has 20 residues. The CDR3 sequence is CASSLTGGYTRAIGANVLTF. The CDR3 nucleotides read TGCGCCAGCAGCTTGACAGGGGGCTATACCCGCGCTATTGGGGCCAACGTCCTGACTTTC.

This chain connects TRBV29-1 to TRBJ1-2; the match to TRBD1 covers 9 bases. CDR3 length: 12 amino acids. The germline gives CDR1 SQVTM, CDR2 ANQGSEA. The trim removed 7 bases at V and 10 bases at J, leaving 10 bases unmatched. CDR3 DNA: TGCAGCGCCAAAGGACAGGGGTGGAACTACACCTTC. It specifies CSAKGQGWNYTF. The whole variable domain, filled in from reference TRBV29-1 and TRBJ1-2, reads SAVISQKPSRDICQRGTSLTIQCQVDSQVTMMFWYRQQPGQSLTLIATANQGSEATYESGFVIDKFPISRPNLTFSTLTVSNMSPEDSSIYLCSAKGQGWNYTFGSGTRLTVV.

This rearrangement joins TRBV7-8 to TRBJ2-7, with 7 bases identical to TRBD1. The V gene's germline CDR1 is SGHVS and CDR2 FQNEAQ. V lost 8 bases, J lost 3 bases, and 4 bases stayed unmatched. CDR3 length equals 12 residues. The chain's CDR3 is CASRGQSYEQYF. In DNA form, the CDR3 reads TGTGCCAGCCGGGGACAGAGCTACGAGCAGTACTTC.

The chain uses TRBV27 and TRBJ1-5; no clear D gene. Germline V gene sequence: CDR1 MNHEY, CDR2 SMNVEV (reference sequence). V lost 5 bases and J 9 bases, leaving 8 bases between the germline ends. There are 11 residues in the CDR3. The CDR3 is CASSPRGPQHF. DNA for the CDR3: TGTGCCAGCAGTCCTCGGGGGCCCCAGCATTTT.

This sequence joins TRBV6-1 and TRBJ2-7; D is possibly TRBD2 (7 bases). The CDR3 totals 13 residues. Germline CDR1 is MNHNS and CDR2 is SASEGT. V was pared by 8 bases and J by 1 base, with 12 bases between. Here the CDR3 DNA reads TGTGCCAGCGGGGGGGCCATTTCCTACGAGCAGTACTTC. Its protein is CASGGAISYEQYF.

The chain links TRBV18 to TRBJ2-7, with TRBD1 matching 9 bases. Trimming at V came to 1 base and at J to 6 bases, leaving 7 bases not matched to a gene. This CDR3 contains 15 residues. Germline values: CDR1 KGHSH, CDR2 LQKENI. The CDR3 DNA is TGTGCCAGCTCACCACAGGGACAGGGTGTTCGCGAGCAGTACTTC. Translating it yields CASSPQGQGVREQYF.

J is TRBJ2-5 and V is TRBV18; D not resolved. CDR3 size: 13 residues. V gave up 4 bases and J gave up 3 bases, with 9 bases separating them. In germline, CDR1 is KGHSH, CDR2 LQKENI. CDR3 nucleotides: TGTGCCAGCTCACTCGATCTAAAAGAGACCCAGTACTTC. It encodes CASSLDLKETQYF.

The rearrangement links TRBV19 to TRBJ1-2, with D hard to call. Germline V gene sequence: CDR1 LNHDA, CDR2 SQIVND (reference sequence). The V gene lost 4 bases and the J gene lost 0 bases, with 12 bases spanning the gap. The CDR3 is made up of 15 amino acids. The CDR3 is CASSNPAVPNYGYTF. The CDR3 region has the DNA TGTGCCAGTAGTAATCCTGCGGTACCTAACTATGGCTACACCTTC.

The chain combines TRBV5-1 with TRBJ2-7; D is ambiguous. This CDR3 is 14 amino acids long. Germline V gene sequence: CDR1 SGHRS, CDR2 YFSETQ. Trimming took 4 bases from V and 0 from J, leaving 11 bases between them. The CDR3: CASSPTLLSYEQYF. The CDR3 coding sequence is TGCGCCAGCAGCCCTACCCTCCTCTCCTACGAGCAGTACTTC.

The chain combines TRBV5-1 with TRBJ2-1; 12 positions agree with TRBD1. The CDR3 runs to 16 residues. Germline trimming cut 6 bases from V and 6 bases from J; bases unmatched to any gene: 10. Germline loops: CDR1 SGHRS, CDR2 YFSETQ. The DNA of the CDR3 is TGCGCCAGCAACACAGGGGACAGGGGGCAGGTCAATGAGCAGTTCTTC. This encodes CASNTGDRGQVNEQFF.

The sample holds a few counts of this clone. The chain combines TRBV5-4 with TRBJ2-7; 10 nucleotides match TRBD1. CDR1 is SGHNT, CDR2 YYREEE, per germline (reference sequence). This CDR3 has 15 amino acids. V lost 0 bases, J lost 2 bases, and 2 bases stayed unmatched. CDR3 sequence (DNA): TGTGCCAGCAGCTTGGATGGGACAGGGGCCTACGAGCAGTACTTC. Its translation: CASSLDGTGAYEQYF.

The rearrangement links TRBV28 to TRBJ1-4; 10 bases agree with TRBD1. V lost 2 bases, J lost 7 bases, and 1 base stayed unmatched. Germline CDR1 and CDR2: MDHEN and SYDVKM. This CDR3 spans 14 amino acids. This chain's CDR3 is CASSLDRGREKLFF. The CDR3 DNA reads TGTGCCAGCAGTTTAGACAGGGGGCGTGAAAAACTGTTTTTT. Combining the CDR3 with reference TRBV28 and TRBJ1-4 gives the whole variable domain DVKVTQSSRYLVKRTGEKVFLECVQDMDHENMFWYRQDPGLGLRLIYFSYDVKMKEKGDIPEGYSVSREKKERFSLILESASTNQTSMYLCASSLDRGREKLFFGSGTQLSVL.

The chain joins TRBV28 to TRBJ2-7; TRBD1 matches 11 bases. Germline CDR1 MDHEN, CDR2 SYDVKM. Trimming took 3 bases from V and 7 from J; bases not matched to a gene: 5. CDR3 size: 14 residues. This CDR3 reads CASSLDRGLWEQYF. CDR3 DNA sequence: TGTGCCAGCAGTTTGGACAGGGGGCTTTGGGAGCAGTACTTC.

CDR3 in amino acids: CASTGVHLNTEAFF. CDR3 DNA sequence: TGTGCCAGTACGGGAGTTCATCTGAACACTGAAGCTTTCTTT. This chain links TRBV19 with TRBJ1-1; D uncertain. CDR3 length: 14 amino acids. Trimming took off 7 bases at V and 0 bases at J, with 12 bases between the two ends. Germline V gene sequence: CDR1 LNHDA, CDR2 SQIVND (reference sequence).

The chain has TRBV5-4 and TRBJ2-3; 9 bases match TRBD2. CDR3 length: 15 residues. V shed 5 bases, J shed 4 bases, and the junction held 8 bases outside the gene matches. From germline, CDR1 is SGHNT and CDR2 YYREEE (reference sequence). CDR3 nucleotides: TGTGCCAGCAGACCCCTCGCGGGGGGGCCAGATACGCAGTATTTT. Protein product: CASRPLAGGPDTQYF.

The V and J genes are TRBV19 and TRBJ2-1; 10 bases align to TRBD2. Germline CDR1 LNHDA, CDR2 SQIVND (reference sequence). The CDR3 is made up of 16 amino acids. V was pared by 5 bases and J by 7 bases, with 11 bases of the junction left unmatched. CDR3 loop: CASSAPRKRGGNEQFF. The CDR3, as DNA: TGTGCCAGTAGTGCCCCCAGGAAGCGGGGGGGTAATGAGCAGTTCTTC.

The gene calls are TRBV19 and TRBJ2-2; perhaps TRBD2 as D (5 bases). Trimming took 10 bases from V and 4 from J, leaving 16 bases between them. The germline gives CDR1 LNHDA, CDR2 SQIVND (reference sequence). CDR3 length: 14 amino acids. The CDR3, as DNA: TGTGCCACGATCGGCGGGCTGTCCACCGGGGAGCTGTTTTTT. This codes for CATIGGLSTGELFF.

V usage is TRBV15 and J usage is TRBJ1-5; D may be TRBD1 (6 bases). V gave up 0 bases and J gave up 4 bases, with 13 bases separating them. Germline V CDR1 and CDR2: LNHNV, YYDKDF (reference sequence). The length of the CDR3 is 16 residues. The CDR3 DNA reads as TGTGCCACCAGCAGAGACCAAACAGGGATGAATCAGCCCCAGCATTTT. Encoded protein: CATSRDQTGMNQPQHF.

The V gene is TRBV6-5, the J gene TRBJ1-6; D unclear. Germline lookup yields CDR1 MNHEY and CDR2 SVGAGI. The CDR3 has 15 amino acids. The V gene lost 7 bases and the J gene lost 0 bases, with 10 bases spanning the gap. The CDR3 bases are TGTGCCAGCACTGACCGGAGCTCCTATAATTCACCCCTCCACTTT. Protein sequence: CASTDRSSYNSPLHF.

This clone was recorded only once. The rearrangement links TRBV6-5 to TRBJ2-1; the D gene is possibly TRBD1 (5 bases). CDR1 MNHEY and CDR2 SVGAGI come from the germline V gene. The CDR3 length is 14 residues. Deletions cut 8 bases from V and 4 bases from J, with 15 bases between. This CDR3 reads CASPGVDSYNEQFF. The CDR3 DNA follows: TGTGCCAGCCCCGGAGTTGACAGTTACAATGAGCAGTTCTTC.

The V gene is TRBV19, the J gene TRBJ2-3, with 9 bases identical to TRBD2. V lost 5 bases to trimming and J lost 5 bases; unmatched junction nucleotides: 5. Germline V gives CDR1 LNHDA, CDR2 SQIVND (reference sequence). The CDR3 runs to 14 residues. The CDR3 DNA is TGTGCCAGTAGTCCCCAACTAGCGGGAGATACGCAGTATTTT. Its protein is CASSPQLAGDTQYF. The complete variable domain, with remaining parts taken from reference TRBV19 and TRBJ2-3, reads DGGITQSPKYLFRKEGQNVTLSCEQNLNHDAMYWYRQDPGQGLRLIYYSQIVNDFQKGDIAEGYSVSREKKESFPLTVTSAQKNPTAFYLCASSPQLAGDTQYFGPGTRLTVL.

The chain is built from TRBV29-1 and TRBJ2-6; D is ambiguous. V was cut by 5 bases and J by 0 bases, with 8 bases left in between. The CDR3 has 14 residues. Germline V lookup: CDR1 SQVTM, CDR2 ANQGSEA. DNA of the CDR3: TGCAGCGTTTTGACAATCTCTGGGGCCAACGTCCTGACTTTC. Its translation: CSVLTISGANVLTF.

V is TRBV2 and J is TRBJ1-2; 7 bases fit TRBD1. Trimming at V came to 8 bases and at J to 1 base, leaving 10 bases not matched to a gene. Germline CDR1 SNHLY, CDR2 FYNNEI. This CDR3 region has 15 residues. CDR3 coding DNA: TGTGCCAGCGTCCGGGACAGAATCAATAACTATGGCTACACCTTC. Protein product: CASVRDRINNYGYTF. Variable domain in full (rest from reference TRBV2 and TRBJ1-2): EPEVTQTPSHQVTQMGQEVILRCVPISNHLYFYWYRQILGQKVEFLVSFYNNEISEKSEIFDDQFSVERPDGSNFTLKIRSTKLEDSAMYFCASVRDRINNYGYTFGSGTRLTVV.

The V call is TRBV18, the J call TRBJ1-1, with D unresolved. V lost 5 bases to trimming and J lost 8 bases, with 9 bases between them. The CDR3 is 11 amino acids. Germline V gives CDR1 KGHSH, CDR2 LQKENI. The CDR3: CASSSEAEAFF. The CDR3 region has the DNA TGTGCCAGCTCATCCGAGGCCGAAGCTTTCTTT.